A single sample is the source of the 2 T cell receptor beta chains below, sequenced in a study of shared clonotypes between healthy human individuals. Produced via immunoSEQ multiplex PCR; TCRdb's table is partial and in-frame only. The sample has 600,000 to 750,000 clones, 72% seen once. Sequenced input: memory CD4+ T cells sorted from blood. This sample's subset: CD45RA-negative fraction. The origin of the receptors is a woman in her twenties or thirties in good health.

This clone was counted a few times. Other DNA sequences in this sample translate to the same CDR3. V usage is TRBV5-1 and J usage is TRBJ2-1; D unclear. V dropped 0 bases and J dropped 3 bases, with 10 bases sitting between them. CDR3 length equals 15 residues. Germline V gene data show CDR1 as SGHRS and CDR2 as YFSETQ. In DNA form, the CDR3 reads TGCGCCAGCAGCTTGGATACGGTAGGCTACAATGAGCAGTTCTTC. This encodes CASSLDTVGYNEQFF.

The genes are TRBV5-1 and TRBJ1-2, with 9 bases aligning to TRBD1. The CDR3 spans 16 residues. V trimming: 0 bases; J trimming: 7 bases; junction bases outside the gene matches: 10. Germline lookup yields CDR1 SGHRS and CDR2 YFSETQ. The CDR3 DNA reads as TGCGCCAGCAGCTTGGGGGATCCGGGACAGGGAAGTGGCTACACCTTC. Protein product: CASSLGDPGQGSGYTF.